What follows are 5 T cell receptor beta chains derived from one specimen sequenced in a study of blood T cell repertoires in COVID-19. This table comes from immunoSEQ multiplex PCR, and its TCRdb copy is limited to in-frame clones, with some not included. The sample holds approximately 220,000 clones; roughly 85% are singletons and the top ten take 2% to 3%. What was sequenced was peripheral blood. These receptors were taken from a middle-aged woman with active or convalescent COVID-19.

This clone occurred once. V usage is TRBV5-6 and J usage is TRBJ1-2; 7 bases are a match to TRBD1. Germline V CDR1 and CDR2: SGHDT, YYEEEE. V lost 0 bases to trimming and J lost 5 bases; unmatched junction nucleotides: 10. The CDR3 has 16 residues. In DNA, the CDR3 is TGTGCCAGCAGCTTGGTGGTAGGGGGCGTGTGGTATGGCTACACCTTC. This codes for CASSLVVGGVWYGYTF.

The V gene is TRBV30, the J gene TRBJ2-7, with 9 bases lining up with TRBD1. Germline lookup yields CDR1 GTSNPN and CDR2 SVGIG (reference sequence). Trimming removed 1 base from V and 4 bases from J; junction bases left unmatched: 5. The CDR3 is made up of 14 amino acids. In DNA, the CDR3 is TGTGCCTGGAGTGCGGGACAGGGACCTTACGAGCAGTACTTC. Protein sequence: CAWSAGQGPYEQYF.

The chain employs TRBV5-1 and TRBJ2-3; 9 nucleotides match TRBD2. The germline V gene has CDR1 SGHRS and CDR2 YFSETQ. The V gene end was trimmed by 6 bases and the J gene end by 0 bases; junction bases not matched to a gene: 5. The CDR3 is 15 residues long. The DNA for the CDR3 is TGCGCCAGCACCCGGGGACTAGCTAGCACAGATACGCAGTATTTT. This gives the protein CASTRGLASTDTQYF.

A single count supports this clone. This rearrangement joins TRBV7-2 to TRBJ2-7; tentative D call: TRBD1 (6 bases). This CDR3 has 14 residues. The V gene's germline CDR1 is SGHTA and CDR2 FQGNSA. Trimming stripped 4 bases from V and 2 bases from J, with 12 bases between. The CDR3 protein is CASSWGGQPYEQYF. The CDR3 DNA sequence: TGTGCCAGCAGCTGGGGCGGACAGCCCTACGAGCAGTACTTC.

This clone was seen a few times. V and J are TRBV30 and TRBJ1-1; no firm D call. This CDR3 region has 14 residues. V lost 0 bases and J lost 4, with 12 bases in between. Germline-derived CDR1 and CDR2 are GTSNPN and SVGIG (reference sequence). The CDR3 coding sequence is TGTGCCTGGAGTGTACGGCAGGCAAGCACTGAAGCTTTCTTT. Translation: CAWSVRQASTEAFF.